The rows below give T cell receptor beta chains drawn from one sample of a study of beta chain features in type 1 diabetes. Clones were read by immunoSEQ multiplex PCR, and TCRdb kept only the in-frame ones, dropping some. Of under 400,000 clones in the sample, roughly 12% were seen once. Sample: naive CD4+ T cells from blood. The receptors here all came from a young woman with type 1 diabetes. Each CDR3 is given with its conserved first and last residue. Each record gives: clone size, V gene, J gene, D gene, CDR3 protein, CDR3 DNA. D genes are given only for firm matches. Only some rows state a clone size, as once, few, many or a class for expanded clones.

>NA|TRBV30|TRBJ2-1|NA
CAWSAGREYDEQFF
TGTGCCTGGAGTGCAGGACGGGAGTATGATGAGCAGTTCTTC
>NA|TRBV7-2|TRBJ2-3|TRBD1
CASSSYRGGADTQYF
TGTGCCAGCAGCTCGTACAGGGGTGGGGCAGATACGCAGTATTTT
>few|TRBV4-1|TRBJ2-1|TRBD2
CASRPGLAGGIEQFF
TGCGCCAGCAGACCTGGACTAGCGGGAGGTATTGAGCAGTTCTTC
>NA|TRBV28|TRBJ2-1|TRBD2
CASSSWGGVGEQFF
TGTGCCAGCAGTTCATGGGGAGGGGTCGGGGAGCAGTTCTTC
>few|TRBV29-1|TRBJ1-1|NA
CSAKLQMNTEAFF
TGCAGCGCCAAACTACAAATGAACACTGAAGCTTTCTTT
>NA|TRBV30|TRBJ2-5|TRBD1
CAWGLQGPKDF
TGTGCCTGGGGTCTACAGGGGCCCAAGGACTTC
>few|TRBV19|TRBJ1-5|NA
CASSRAPNQPQHF
TGTGCCAGTAGTAGGGCGCCAAATCAGCCCCAGCATTTT
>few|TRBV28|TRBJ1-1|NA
CASRGANTEAFF
TGTGCCAGCAGGGGGGCGAACACTGAAGCTTTCTTT
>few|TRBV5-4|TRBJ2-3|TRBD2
CASSLVNLAGGDAGLF
TGTGCCAGCAGCTTGGTCAATCTAGCGGGAGGGGACGCAGGCCTTTTT
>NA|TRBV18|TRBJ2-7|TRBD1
CASSGTGLTGGYEQYF
TGTGCCAGCTCCGGGACAGGTCTCACCGGGGGCTACGAGCAGTACTTC
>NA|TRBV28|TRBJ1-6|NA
CASSSVTPLHF
TGTGCCAGCAGTTCCGTAACACCCCTCCACTTT
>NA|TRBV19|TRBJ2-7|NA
CASSGQGGTFYEQYF
TGTGCCAGTAGCGGACAGGGAGGGACCTTCTACGAGCAGTACTTC